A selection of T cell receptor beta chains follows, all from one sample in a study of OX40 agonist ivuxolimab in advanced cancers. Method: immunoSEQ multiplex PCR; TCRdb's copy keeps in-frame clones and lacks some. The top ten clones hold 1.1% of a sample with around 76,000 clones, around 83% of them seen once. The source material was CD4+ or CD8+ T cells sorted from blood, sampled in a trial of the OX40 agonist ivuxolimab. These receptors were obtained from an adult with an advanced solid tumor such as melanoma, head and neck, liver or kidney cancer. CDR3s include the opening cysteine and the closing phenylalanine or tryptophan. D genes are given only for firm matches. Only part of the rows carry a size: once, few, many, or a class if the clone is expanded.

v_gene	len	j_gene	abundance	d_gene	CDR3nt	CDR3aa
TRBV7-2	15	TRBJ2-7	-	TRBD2	TGTGCCAGCAGCCCGGGACTAGCGAACTCTTACGAGCAGTACTTC	CASSPGLANSYEQYF
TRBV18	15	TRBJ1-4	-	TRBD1	TGTGCCAGCTCACCGACCACAGGGGGAAATGAAAAACTGTTTTTT	CASSPTTGGNEKLFF
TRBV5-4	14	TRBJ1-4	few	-	TGTGCCAGCAGCCGGGACACCTCTAATGACAAACTGTTTTTT	CASSRDTSNDKLFF
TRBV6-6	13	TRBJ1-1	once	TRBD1	TGTGCCAGCAGTTACGGGACAGGGTTTGAAGCTTTCTTT	CASSYGTGFEAFF
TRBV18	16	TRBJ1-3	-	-	TGTGCCAGCTCACTCGGCCAGGCGAGCTCTGGAAACACCATATATTTT	CASSLGQASSGNTIYF
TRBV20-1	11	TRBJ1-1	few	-	TGCAGTGCTAAGACGGGCCGTGAAGCTTTCTTT	CSAKTGREAFF
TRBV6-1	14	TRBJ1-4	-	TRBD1	TGTGCCAGCAGGCCGGGACAGGGGAATGAAAAACTGTTTTTT	CASRPGQGNEKLFF
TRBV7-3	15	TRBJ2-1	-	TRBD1	TGTGCCAGCAGCGTTACGGACAGGGATAGGGATGAGCAGTTCTTC	CASSVTDRDRDEQFF
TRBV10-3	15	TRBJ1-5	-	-	TGTGCCATCAGTGAGGCACAGGGAGGCAATCAGCCCCAGCATTTT	CAISEAQGGNQPQHF
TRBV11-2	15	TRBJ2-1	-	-	TGTGCCAGCAGCTTAGGCCACGGGACGTTCTATGAGCAGTTCTTC	CASSLGHGTFYEQFF
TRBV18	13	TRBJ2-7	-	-	TGTGCCAGTTCCCCGGGTACTACCTACGAGCAGTACTTC	CASSPGTTYEQYF